This T cell receptor beta chain was sequenced in a study of T cell responses to AZD1222 COVID-19 vaccine. The method was immunoSEQ multiplex PCR; TCRdb's version includes in-frame clones alone and lacks a portion of them. The sample lists some 63,000 clones, roughly 89% occurring once. The length of the CDR3 is 15 residues. Losses at the gene ends were 4 bases for V and 5 bases for J; bases not matched to a gene: 9. CDR1 and CDR2 (germline): SGDLS, YYNGEE. Material: peripheral blood, obtained 28 days after the second AZD1222 dose. This TCR was recovered from an adult who received the AZD1222 COVID-19 vaccine. The chain recombines TRBV9 with TRBJ2-7; 10 bases match TRBD2. Written as DNA, the CDR3 is TGTGCCAGCAGCCCCCAAGCGGGGGGGTTCCACGAGCAGTACTTC. Its translation is CASSPQAGGFHEQYF.